The clone carrying this T cell receptor beta chain has a handful of counts. This sample is drawn from a study of T-cell reconstitution after alpha-beta-depleted transplantation in children. Unique molecular identifiers featured in how the TCRbeta library was prepared. TCRdb analysed the PCR reads with MiXCR anew, one entry per CDR3 protein. The sample has about 360,000 distinct CDR3 sequences; 13% are singletons. V was pared by 0 bases and J by 0 bases, with 2 bases between. Germline assignment: CDR1 ENHRY and CDR2 SYGVKD. The CDR3 runs 13 residues. This clonotype was sampled from a human donor who donated a stem cell graft to a child with Fanconi anemia. The sequencing here drew on PBMCs, taken from the stem cell graft. The gene calls are TRBV10-3 and TRBJ1-1, with D uncertain. CDR3 protein: CAISESVNTEAFF. The DNA of the CDR3 is TGTGCCATCAGTGAGTCGGTGAACACTGAAGCTTTCTTT.